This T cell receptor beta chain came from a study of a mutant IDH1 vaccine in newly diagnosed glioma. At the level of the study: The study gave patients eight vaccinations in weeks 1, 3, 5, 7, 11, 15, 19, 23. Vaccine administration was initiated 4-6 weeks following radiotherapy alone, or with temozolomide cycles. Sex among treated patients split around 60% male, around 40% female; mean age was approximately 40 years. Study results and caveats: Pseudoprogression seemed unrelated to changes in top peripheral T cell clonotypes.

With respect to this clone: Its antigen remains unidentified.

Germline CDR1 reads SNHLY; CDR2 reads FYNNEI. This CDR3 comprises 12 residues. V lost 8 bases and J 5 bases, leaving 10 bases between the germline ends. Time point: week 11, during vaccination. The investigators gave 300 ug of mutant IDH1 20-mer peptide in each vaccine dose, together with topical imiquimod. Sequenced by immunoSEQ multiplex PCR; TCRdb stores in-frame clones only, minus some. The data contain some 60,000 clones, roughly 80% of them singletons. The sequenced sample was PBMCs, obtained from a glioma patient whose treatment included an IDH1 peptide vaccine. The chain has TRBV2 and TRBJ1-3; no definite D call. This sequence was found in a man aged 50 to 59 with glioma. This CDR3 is CASGPSRNTIYF. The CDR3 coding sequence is TGTGCCAGCGGGCCGTCCCGAAACACCATATATTTT.